The 26 T cell receptor beta chains below come from one sample, sequenced in a study of molecular identifiers for immune sequencing clone quantification. One entry per CDR3 protein, called by TCRdb with MiXCR from the PCR reads. The sample has around 320,000 distinct CDR3 sequences, about 23% seen once. The source material was naive CD8+ T cells from blood, with Jurkat cell RNA spiked in. The subset: FACS-sorted CD8+CD4-CCR7+CD45RA+ naive T cells. The receptors stem from a human donor in good health. Some libraries in this study had Jurkat cell RNA spiked in.

V gene TRBV6-2 or TRBV6-3 combines with J gene TRBJ1-1; TRBD1 might be the D (6 bases). V was pared by 5 bases and J by 7 bases, with 11 bases between. This CDR3 spans 12 amino acids. Germline lookup yields CDR1 MNHEY and CDR2 SVGEGT. The CDR3 region is CASSRTEIEAFF. The CDR3 nucleotides are TGTGCCAGCAGTAGGACAGAAATTGAAGCTTTCTTT.

There are many counts of this clonotype. The chain recombines TRBV28 with TRBJ2-7, with 7 bases that match TRBD1. This CDR3 has 12 residues. J was trimmed by 2 bases and V by 8 bases; bases with no gene match: 3. Per the germline V gene, CDR1 is MDHEN and CDR2 is SYDVKM. In nucleotides, the CDR3 is TGTGCCAGCGGACAGGATCCCTACGAGCAGTACTTC. The encoded protein is CASGQDPYEQYF.

Of note for this clonotype: A much bigger clone sits one base away, suggesting this may be a read error. The final CDR3 position lacks the conserved phenylalanine or tryptophan, pointing to a likely read error. The chain recombines TRBV27 with TRBJ2-7; tentatively, D is TRBD2 (5 bases). In germline, CDR1 is MNHEY, CDR2 SMNVEV (reference sequence). The CDR3 is 15 amino acids. Trimming shortened V by 3 bases and J by 1 base, and 13 bases separated the two germline ends. The CDR3 nucleotides read TGTGCCAGCAGTTTTGCGAGCGGAGTATCCTACGAGCAGTACCTC. This encodes CASSFASGVSYEQYL.

This clonotype was counted many times. The V call is TRBV5-4, the J call TRBJ2-3, with D possibly TRBD2 on 5 matching bases. The CDR3 runs to 15 residues. V lost 0 bases and J lost 4, with 12 bases in between. Germline CDR1 reads SGHNT; CDR2 reads YYREEE (reference sequence). The CDR3 is CASSLDPGLADTQYF. The CDR3 coding sequence is TGTGCCAGCAGCTTGGATCCGGGGTTGGCAGATACGCAGTATTTT. The variable domain in full, completed from reference TRBV5-4 and TRBJ2-3, reads ETGVTQSPTHLIKTRGQQVTLRCSSQSGHNTVSWYQQALGQGPQFIFQYYREEENGRGNFPPRFSGLQFPNYSSELNVNALELDDSALYLCASSLDPGLADTQYFGPGTRLTVL.

Of note for this clonotype: A much larger clonotype is one base distant, so this may be a read error. The chain is built from TRBV4-3 and TRBJ2-7; no definite D call. From germline, CDR1 is LGHNA and CDR2 YSLEER. This CDR3 has 13 residues. The CDR3, as DNA: TGCGCCAGCAGCCGGAACCTGGGGTACGAGCGGTACTTC. Translation: CASSRNLGYERYF.

The rearrangement joins TRBV2 to TRBJ2-1, with D hard to call. CDR1 is SNHLY and CDR2 is FYNNEI in the germline V gene. The CDR3 length is 15 residues. V gave up 6 bases and J gave up 6 bases, with 18 bases separating them. In DNA form, the CDR3 reads TGTGCCAGCAGCCAGACTCCATCCTCTAGCAATGAGCAGTTCTTC. Translating it yields CASSQTPSSSNEQFF.

This clonotype was observed a few times. This chain links TRBV6-2 or TRBV6-3 with TRBJ2-1; perhaps TRBD2 as D (6 bases). The CDR3 is 14 residues long. Germline assignment: CDR1 MNHEY and CDR2 SVGEGT. V was clipped by 2 bases and J by 7 bases, with 12 bases between them. The CDR3 coding sequence is TGTGCCAGCAGTTACGGGACTCCCAAAAATGAGCAGTTCTTC. This codes for CASSYGTPKNEQFF.

This clonotype was observed many times. The chain carries TRBV6-6 and TRBJ1-5, with D unresolved. Trimming stripped 8 bases from V and 4 bases from J, with 12 bases between. Germline loops: CDR1 MNHNY, CDR2 SVGAGI (reference sequence). This CDR3 has 13 residues. For the CDR3, the DNA is TGTGCCAGCTTCCCCTCAGGAAATCAGCCCCAGCATTTT. Translation: CASFPSGNQPQHF.

V and J are TRBV20-1 and TRBJ2-7; D not resolved. V was clipped by 0 bases and J by 3 bases, with 9 bases between them. Germline loops: CDR1 DFQATT, CDR2 SNEGSKA (reference sequence). This CDR3 spans 13 amino acids. CDR3 region: CSARDLESYEQYF. The CDR3 DNA sequence: TGCAGTGCTAGAGATCTCGAGAGCTACGAGCAGTACTTC.

This clonotype was observed a few times. The chain joins TRBV6-2 or TRBV6-3 to TRBJ2-1, with 10 bases aligning to TRBD2. Germline-derived CDR1 and CDR2 are MNHEY and SVGEGT. The CDR3 extends over 16 amino acids. After removal of 5 bases from V and 2 bases from J, the junction contained 6 bases not matched to a gene. The CDR3: CASSRWTSGTYNEQFF. The CDR3 DNA reads TGTGCCAGCAGTAGATGGACTAGCGGCACCTACAATGAGCAGTTCTTC.

This clonotype was observed a handful of times. The chain recombines TRBV12-3 or TRBV12-4 with TRBJ2-7, with a tentative D call TRBD1 (6 bases). The CDR3 is 16 residues long. Trimming took off 4 bases at V and 4 bases at J, with 20 bases between the two ends. The chain's CDR3 is CASSYLNRASPYEQYF. DNA for the CDR3: TGTGCCAGCAGTTACCTAAACAGGGCCAGTCCTTACGAGCAGTACTTC.

This clonotype was counted at least ten times. The V gene is TRBV6-1, the J gene TRBJ1-5; 7 bases map to TRBD1. This CDR3 spans 15 amino acids. Germline CDR1 is MNHNS and CDR2 is SASEGT. V lost 6 bases and J lost 1; bases outside the gene matches: 6. This CDR3 is CASSLTGLSNQPQHF. In nucleotides, the CDR3 is TGTGCCAGCAGCCTGACAGGGTTAAGCAATCAGCCCCAGCATTTT.

Regarding this clonotype: At one end, the junction sequence differs from germline, possibly due to a read error. V usage is TRBV29-1 and J usage is TRBJ2-1, with D uncertain. The CDR3 loop spans 13 amino acids. CDR1 is SQVTM, CDR2 ANQGSEA, per germline. Written as DNA, the CDR3 is TGCAGCGTTGTCGCTGGCGACCACAATGAGCAGATCTTC. Translating gives CSVVAGDHNEQIF.

This clonotype occurred a few times. The rearrangement links TRBV15 to TRBJ1-2; TRBD1 matches 9 bases. Germline V gene data show CDR1 as LNHNV and CDR2 as YYDKDF (reference sequence). This CDR3 is built from 15 residues. Trimming removed 1 base from V and 8 bases from J; junction bases left unmatched: 8. Here the CDR3 reads CATSRGDGQGSGYTF. CDR3 DNA: TGTGCCACCAGCAGAGGGGATGGACAGGGGTCCGGCTACACCTTC.

The gene calls are TRBV3-1 and TRBJ2-7; D is unresolved. Trimming removed 0 bases at V and 2 bases at J, with 14 bases between. Germline lookup yields CDR1 LGHDT and CDR2 YNNKEL (reference sequence). CDR3 length: 16 amino acids. CDR3 sequence reads: CASSQDIRTEAYEQYF. The CDR3 nucleotides are TGTGCCAGCAGCCAAGATATTAGGACCGAAGCCTACGAGCAGTACTTC.

The chain has TRBV27 and TRBJ1-4, with 7 bases fitting TRBD1. Germline V gene data show CDR1 as MNHEY and CDR2 as SMNVEV (reference sequence). This CDR3 has 14 residues. With 5 bases clipped from V and 13 bases from J, the junction kept 13 bases outside the gene matches. The CDR3 nucleotides read TGTGCCAGCAGTCACAGGGGCGGCGGCACCGGACTGTTTTTT. Translation gives CASSHRGGGTGLFF.

This clonotype was picked up many times. V is TRBV11-2 and J is TRBJ2-3; D is unresolved. Germline values: CDR1 SGHAT, CDR2 FQNNGV. The CDR3 length is 14 residues. Trimming removed 5 bases from V and 3 bases from J, with 12 bases in between. CDR3 bases: TGTGCCAGCAGCCCTATGACCGGGACAGATACGCAGTATTTT. Translation gives CASSPMTGTDTQYF.

This clonotype has a single count. One base away lies a much larger clone, so this may be a sequencing read error. The CDR3 loop reads CVSTPGVMNEQFF. The CDR3 coding sequence is TGTGTCAGCACCCCCGGGGTTATGAATGAGCAGTTCTTC. V usage is TRBV7-2 and J usage is TRBJ2-1, with D perhaps TRBD2 (5 bases). Germline V gene sequence: CDR1 SGHTA, CDR2 FQGNSA. The CDR3 totals 13 residues.

This clonotype was seen more than once but under ten times. Relative to the germline gene, one junction end is altered; a read error may explain this. This chain links TRBV27 with TRBJ2-7; the D gene could be TRBD1 or TRBD2 (5 bases each). Germline CDR1 MNHEY, CDR2 SMNVEV (reference sequence). This CDR3 has 15 amino acids. Written as DNA, the CDR3 is TGTGCCAGCAGTTTGGTGGGACCCCTCTCCTACGAGCGGTACTTC. Its protein is CASSLVGPLSYERYF.

In this sample, this clonotype turned up many times. The genes are TRBV5-1 and TRBJ2-5, with 10 bases fitting TRBD2. There are 16 residues in the CDR3. Losses at the gene ends were 3 bases for V and 2 bases for J; bases not matched to a gene: 7. CDR1 and CDR2 (germline): SGHRS, YFSETQ. DNA of the CDR3: TGCGCCAGCAGCTCCTGGGAGACTAGCGGGCAAGAGACCCAGTACTTC. It encodes CASSSWETSGQETQYF.

As regards this clonotype: The junction differs from germline at one of its ends, possibly a read error. V gene TRBV7-9 combines with J gene TRBJ2-7; tentative D call: TRBD1 (7 bases). Germline values: CDR1 SEHNR, CDR2 FQNEAQ (reference sequence). CDR3 length: 15 residues. The CDR3 DNA reads TGTGCCAGCAGCTTAGGGCAGGGGGGACTGGACGAGCTGTACTTC. Translation gives CASSLGQGGLDELYF.

This chain joins TRBV3-1 and TRBJ2-2; a possible D gene is TRBD1 (6 bases). Germline V gene data show CDR1 as LGHDT and CDR2 as YNNKEL (reference sequence). V lost 2 bases to trimming and J lost 0 bases, with 10 bases between them. The CDR3 has 16 residues. CDR3 nucleotide sequence: TGTGCCAGCAGCCAACTCGGGACACCGAACACCGGGGAGCTGTTTTTT. The encoded protein is CASSQLGTPNTGELFF. Looking up the rest from reference TRBV3-1 and TRBJ2-2 gives the full variable domain: DTAVSQTPKYLVTQMGNDKSIKCEQNLGHDTMYWYKQDSKKFLKIMFSYNNKELIINETVPNRFSPKSPDKAHLNLHINSLELGDSAVYFCASSQLGTPNTGELFFGEGSRLTVL.

Concerning this clonotype itself: Given a much more abundant clone one base away, this may be a read error. This chain connects TRBV6-2 or TRBV6-3 to TRBJ2-7; D is undetermined. Between the trimmed V and J ends, which lost 5 bases and 6 bases, there was a span of 11 bases. Germline CDR1 is MNHEY and CDR2 is SVGEGT. The CDR3 length is 12 residues. As DNA, the CDR3 is TGTGCCAGCAGTGATCATAGGGCCGAGCAGTACTTC. This gives the protein CASSDHRAEQYF.

This clonotype showed up many times. The V and J genes are TRBV20-1 and TRBJ2-4, with TRBD2 identical over 13 bases. The germline CDR1 and CDR2 sequences are DFQATT and SNEGSKA (reference sequence). V gave up 3 bases and J gave up 3 bases; unmatched junction bases: 14. The CDR3 runs 19 residues. CDR3: CSARLTGLAGVQNKNIQYF. DNA for the CDR3: TGCAGTGCTAGGTTAACAGGACTAGCGGGAGTACAAAACAAAAACATTCAGTACTTC.

This clonotype came up a few times. As DNA, the CDR3 is TGTGCCAGCAGCTTGCCTGAAAACAATGAGCAGTTCTTC. Translated: CASSLPENNEQFF. V gene TRBV7-9 combines with J gene TRBJ2-1; unclear D gene. The V end was cut by 3 bases, the J end by 5 bases, with 8 bases between. CDR3 length: 13 amino acids. Germline CDR1 is SEHNR and CDR2 is FQNEAQ (reference sequence).

This clonotype was recorded at least ten times. This rearrangement joins TRBV10-3 to TRBJ1-5, with D uncertain. There are 14 residues in the CDR3. Trimming cost V 10 bases and J 3 bases, with 16 bases left between them. The V gene's germline CDR1 is ENHRY and CDR2 SYGVKD. CDR3 loop: CATGILENNQPQHF. CDR3 sequence (DNA): TGTGCCACCGGAATCCTGGAGAACAATCAGCCCCAGCATTTT.